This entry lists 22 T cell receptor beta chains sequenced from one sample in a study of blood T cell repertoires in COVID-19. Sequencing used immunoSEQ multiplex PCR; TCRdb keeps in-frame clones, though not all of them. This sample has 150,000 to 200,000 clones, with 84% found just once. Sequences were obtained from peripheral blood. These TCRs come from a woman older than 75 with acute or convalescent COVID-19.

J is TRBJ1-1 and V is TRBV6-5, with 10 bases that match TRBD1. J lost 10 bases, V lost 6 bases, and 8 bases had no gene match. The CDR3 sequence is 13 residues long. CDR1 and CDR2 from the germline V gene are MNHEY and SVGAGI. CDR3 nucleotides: TGTGCCAGCAGAGGGACAGGGGCCCCGTCAGCTTTCTTT. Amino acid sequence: CASRGTGAPSAFF.

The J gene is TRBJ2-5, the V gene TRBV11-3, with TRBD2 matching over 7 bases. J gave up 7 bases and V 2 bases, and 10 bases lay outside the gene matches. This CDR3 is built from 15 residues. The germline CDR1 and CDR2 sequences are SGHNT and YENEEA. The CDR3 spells CASSLSTSPSGTQYF. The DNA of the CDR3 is TGTGCCAGCAGCTTATCGACTAGCCCTAGCGGGACCCAGTACTTC.

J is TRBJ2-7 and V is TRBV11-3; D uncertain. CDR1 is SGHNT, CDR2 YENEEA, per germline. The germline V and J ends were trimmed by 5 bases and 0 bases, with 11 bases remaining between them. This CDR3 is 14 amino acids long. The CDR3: CASSRRHNSYEQYF. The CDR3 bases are TGTGCCAGCAGCCGGCGACACAACTCCTACGAGCAGTACTTC. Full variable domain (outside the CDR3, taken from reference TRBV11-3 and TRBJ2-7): EAGVVQSPRYKIIEKKQPVAFWCNPISGHNTLYWYLQNLGQGPELLIRYENEEAVDDSQLPKDRFSAERLKGVDSTLKIQPAELGDSAVYLCASSRRHNSYEQYFGPGTRLTVT.

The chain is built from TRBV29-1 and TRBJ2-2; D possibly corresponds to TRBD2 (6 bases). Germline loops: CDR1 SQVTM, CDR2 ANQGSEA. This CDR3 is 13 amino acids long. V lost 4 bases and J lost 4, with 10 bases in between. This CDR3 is CSVVHSGTGELFF. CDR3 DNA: TGCAGCGTTGTCCATAGCGGCACCGGGGAGCTGTTTTTT.

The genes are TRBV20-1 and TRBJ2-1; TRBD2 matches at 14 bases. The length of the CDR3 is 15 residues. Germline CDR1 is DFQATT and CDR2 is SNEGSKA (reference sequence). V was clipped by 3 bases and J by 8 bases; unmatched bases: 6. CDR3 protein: CSASGGTSGGYEQFF. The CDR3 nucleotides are TGCAGTGCTAGTGGTGGGACTAGCGGGGGCTATGAGCAGTTCTTC.

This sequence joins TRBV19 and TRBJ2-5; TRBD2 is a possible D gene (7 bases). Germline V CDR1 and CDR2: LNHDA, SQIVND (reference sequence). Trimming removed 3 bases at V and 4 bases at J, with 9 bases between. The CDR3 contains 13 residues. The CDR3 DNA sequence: TGTGCCAGTAGTATGGGGGGGGCAGAGACCCAGTACTTC. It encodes CASSMGGAETQYF.

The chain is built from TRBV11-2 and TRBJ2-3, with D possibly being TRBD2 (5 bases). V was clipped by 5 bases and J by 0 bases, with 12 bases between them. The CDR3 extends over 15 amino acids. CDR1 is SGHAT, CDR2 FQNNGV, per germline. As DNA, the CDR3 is TGTGCCAGCAGCACCCAGCGGACTAGCACAGATACGCAGTATTTT. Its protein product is CASSTQRTSTDTQYF.

CDR3 residues: CASTRTSGRGGEQFF. The CDR3 DNA sequence: TGTGCCAGCACCCGGACTAGCGGGAGAGGGGGTGAGCAGTTCTTC. The rearrangement links TRBV16 to TRBJ2-1; 13 nucleotides align to TRBD2. The ends lost 7 bases at V and 9 bases at J; junction bases unmatched: 9. Germline loops: CDR1 KGHSY, CDR2 FQNENV. The CDR3 totals 15 residues.

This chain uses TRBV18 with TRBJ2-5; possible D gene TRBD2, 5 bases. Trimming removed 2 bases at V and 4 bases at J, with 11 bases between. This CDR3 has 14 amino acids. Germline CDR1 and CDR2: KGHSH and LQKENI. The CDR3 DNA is TGTGCCAGCTCACCAAGGGAGACACCAGAGACCCAGTACTTC. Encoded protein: CASSPRETPETQYF.

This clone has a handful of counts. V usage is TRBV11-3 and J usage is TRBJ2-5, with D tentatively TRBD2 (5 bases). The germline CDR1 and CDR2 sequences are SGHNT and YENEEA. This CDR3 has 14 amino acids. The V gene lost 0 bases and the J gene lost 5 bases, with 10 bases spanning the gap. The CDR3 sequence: CASSLDGIGETQYF. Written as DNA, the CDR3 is TGTGCCAGCAGCTTAGACGGGATAGGGGAGACCCAGTACTTC.

DNA of the CDR3: TGCGCCAGCAGCCAAGAAGGGACAGGGCGGCAGCCCCAGCATTTT. Its protein product is CASSQEGTGRQPQHF. The chain recombines TRBV4-1 with TRBJ1-5, with 9 bases matching TRBD1. The CDR3 has 15 residues. Germline V gene data show CDR1 as MGHRA and CDR2 as YSYEKL. The V segment lost 0 bases and the J segment 7 bases; nucleotides outside the gene matches: 4.

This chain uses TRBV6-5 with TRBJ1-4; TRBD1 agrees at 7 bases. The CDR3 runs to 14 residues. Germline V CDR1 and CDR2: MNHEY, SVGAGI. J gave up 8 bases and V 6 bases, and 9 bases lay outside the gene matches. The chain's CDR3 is CASRKDRSSEKLFF. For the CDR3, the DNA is TGTGCCAGCAGAAAGGACAGGAGTTCGGAAAAACTGTTTTTT.

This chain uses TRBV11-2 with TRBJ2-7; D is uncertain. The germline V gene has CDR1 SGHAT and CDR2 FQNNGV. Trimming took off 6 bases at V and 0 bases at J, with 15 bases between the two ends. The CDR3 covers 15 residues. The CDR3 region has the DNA TGTGCCAGCAGTCATTATAGTATCCTCTCCTACGAGCAGTACTTC. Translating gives CASSHYSILSYEQYF. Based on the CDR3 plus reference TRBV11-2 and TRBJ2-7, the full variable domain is EAGVAQSPRYKIIEKRQSVAFWCNPISGHATLYWYQQILGQGPKLLIQFQNNGVVDDSQLPKDRFSAERLKGVDSTLKIQPAKLEDSAVYLCASSHYSILSYEQYFGPGTRLTVT.

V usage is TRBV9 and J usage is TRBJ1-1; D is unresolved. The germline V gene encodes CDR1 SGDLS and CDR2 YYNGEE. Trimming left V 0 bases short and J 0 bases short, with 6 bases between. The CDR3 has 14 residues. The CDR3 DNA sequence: TGTGCCAGCAGCGTAGAGGGAGTGAACACTGAAGCTTTCTTT. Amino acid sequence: CASSVEGVNTEAFF. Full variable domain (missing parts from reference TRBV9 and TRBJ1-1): DSGVTQTPKHLITATGQRVTLRCSPRSGDLSVYWYQQSLDQGLQFLIQYYNGEERAKGNILERFSAQQFPDLHSELNLSSLELGDSALYFCASSVEGVNTEAFFGQGTRLTVV.

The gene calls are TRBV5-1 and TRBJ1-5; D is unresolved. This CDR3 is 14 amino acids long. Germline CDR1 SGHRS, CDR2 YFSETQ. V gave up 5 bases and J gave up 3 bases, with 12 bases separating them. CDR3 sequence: CASSGSVVNQPQHF. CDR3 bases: TGCGCCAGCAGTGGTTCGGTCGTCAATCAGCCCCAGCATTTT.

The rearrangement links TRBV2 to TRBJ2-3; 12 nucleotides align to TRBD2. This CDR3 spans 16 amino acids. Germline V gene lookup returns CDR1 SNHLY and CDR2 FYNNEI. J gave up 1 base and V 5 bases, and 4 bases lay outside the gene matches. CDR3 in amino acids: CASSSTSGSRTDTQYF. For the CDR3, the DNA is TGTGCCAGCAGTTCGACTAGCGGGAGTCGCACAGATACGCAGTATTTT.

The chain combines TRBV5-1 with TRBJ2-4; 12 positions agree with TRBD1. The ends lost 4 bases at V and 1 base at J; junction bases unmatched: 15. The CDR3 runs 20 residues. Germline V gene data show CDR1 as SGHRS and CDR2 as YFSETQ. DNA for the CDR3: TGCGCCAGCAGCCCAGCGGGAACCGGGACAGGGGGCCGGGCCAAAAACATTCAGTACTTC. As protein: CASSPAGTGTGGRAKNIQYF. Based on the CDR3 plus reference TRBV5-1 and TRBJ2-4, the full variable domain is KAGVTQTPRYLIKTRGQQVTLSCSPISGHRSVSWYQQTPGQGLQFLFEYFSETQRNKGNFPGRFSGRQFSNSRSEMNVSTLELGDSALYLCASSPAGTGTGGRAKNIQYFGAGTRLSVL.

The CDR3 loop is CATALFSGSGSDTQYF. The CDR3 DNA reads as TGCGCCACCGCTTTATTTAGCGGGAGTGGCTCAGATACGCAGTATTTT. The V gene is TRBV10-2, the J gene TRBJ2-3; 9 nucleotides agree with TRBD2. Germline lookup yields CDR1 WSHSY and CDR2 SAAADI. This CDR3 has 16 amino acids. J was trimmed by 4 bases and V by 10 bases; bases with no gene match: 15.

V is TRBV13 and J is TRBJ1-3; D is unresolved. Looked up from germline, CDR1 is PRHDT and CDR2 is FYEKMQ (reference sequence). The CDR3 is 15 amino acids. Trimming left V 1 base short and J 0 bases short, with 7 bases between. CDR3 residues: CASSLAPSSGNTIYF. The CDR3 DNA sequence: TGTGCCAGCAGCTTAGCCCCGAGCTCTGGAAACACCATATATTTT.

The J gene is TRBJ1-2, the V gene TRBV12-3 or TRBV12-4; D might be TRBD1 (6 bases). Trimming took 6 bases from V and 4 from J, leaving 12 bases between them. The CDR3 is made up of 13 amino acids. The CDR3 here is CASRGGHFYGYTF. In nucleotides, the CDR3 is TGTGCCAGCAGAGGGGGACACTTCTATGGCTACACCTTC.

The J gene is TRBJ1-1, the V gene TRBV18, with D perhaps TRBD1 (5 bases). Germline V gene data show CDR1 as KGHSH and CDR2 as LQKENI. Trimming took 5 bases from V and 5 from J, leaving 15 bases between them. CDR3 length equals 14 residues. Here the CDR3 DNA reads TGTGCCAGCTCAAAACAGGTTGGGGAAACTGAAGCTTTCTTT. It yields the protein CASSKQVGETEAFF.

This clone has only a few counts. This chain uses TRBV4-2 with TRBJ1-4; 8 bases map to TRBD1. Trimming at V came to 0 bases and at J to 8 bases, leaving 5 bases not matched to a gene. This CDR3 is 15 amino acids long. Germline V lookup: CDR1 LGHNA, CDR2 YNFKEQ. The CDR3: CASSQDWAGGEKLFF. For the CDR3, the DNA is TGTGCCAGCAGCCAAGATTGGGCAGGGGGCGAAAAACTGTTTTTT.